A selection of T cell receptor beta chains follows, all from one sample in a study of cytomegalovirus exposure and HLA in healthy donors. Sequenced by immunoSEQ multiplex PCR; TCRdb stores in-frame clones only, minus some. The sample has about 110,000 clones, less than 70% seen once. Sequencing was carried out using PBMCs. The receptor source for this set is a woman in her twenties or thirties in good health and CMV-seronegative. The CDR3 runs from the conserved cysteine through the conserved F or W. A D gene is named only where the DNA matches it firmly. Only some rows state a clone size, as once, few, many or a class for expanded clones.

D gene: TRBD2
J gene: TRBJ2-1
CDR3 length: 16
V gene: TRBV5-1
clone size: NA
CDR3 protein: CASSLGTSGRNNEQFF
CDR3 DNA: TGCGCCAGCAGCCTCGGGACTAGCGGGAGGAATAATGAGCAGTTCTTC

D gene: TRBD2
J gene: TRBJ2-7
CDR3 length: 15
V gene: TRBV25-1
clone size: NA
CDR3 protein: CASSGPGLALYEQYF
CDR3 DNA: TGTGCCAGCAGTGGACCGGGACTAGCTCTTTACGAGCAGTACTTC

D gene: NA
J gene: TRBJ2-1
CDR3 length: 15
V gene: TRBV4-3
clone size: NA
CDR3 protein: CASSQGWSSYNEQFF
CDR3 DNA: TGCGCCAGCAGTCAAGGATGGAGCTCCTACAATGAGCAGTTCTTC

D gene: TRBD2
J gene: TRBJ2-5
CDR3 length: 18
V gene: TRBV5-1
clone size: NA
CDR3 protein: CASSLAGTSGSGQETQYF
CDR3 DNA: TGCGCCAGCAGCCTCGCCGGGACTAGCGGGAGTGGGCAAGAGACCCAGTACTTC

D gene: TRBD1
J gene: TRBJ1-2
CDR3 length: 13
V gene: TRBV29-1
clone size: NA
CDR3 protein: CSVTGGDNYGYTF
CDR3 DNA: TGCAGCGTGACAGGGGGCGATAACTATGGCTACACCTTC

D gene: NA
J gene: TRBJ2-1
CDR3 length: 16
V gene: TRBV2
clone size: NA
CDR3 protein: CASTPLGGNSYNEQFF
CDR3 DNA: TGTGCCAGCACCCCCCTAGGCGGGAACTCCTACAATGAGCAGTTCTTC

D gene: NA
J gene: TRBJ2-7
CDR3 length: 15
V gene: TRBV28
clone size: NA
CDR3 protein: CASSLFRQGTYEQYF
CDR3 DNA: TGTGCCAGCAGTTTATTTAGGCAGGGTACCTACGAGCAGTACTTC

D gene: NA
J gene: TRBJ2-5
CDR3 length: 13
V gene: TRBV21-1
clone size: once
CDR3 protein: CASSTTGQETQYF
CDR3 DNA: TGTGCCAGCAGCACGACAGGTCAAGAGACCCAGTACTTC

D gene: TRBD1
J gene: TRBJ2-7
CDR3 length: 15
V gene: TRBV7-9
clone size: NA
CDR3 protein: CASSPRTGNPYEQYF
CDR3 DNA: TGTGCCAGCAGCCCTAGGACAGGGAATCCCTACGAGCAGTACTTC

D gene: TRBD2
J gene: TRBJ2-3
CDR3 length: 16
V gene: TRBV29-1
clone size: NA
CDR3 protein: CSVRLGLAGVTDTQYF
CDR3 DNA: TGCAGCGTTCGTTTAGGACTAGCGGGAGTCACAGATACGCAGTATTTT

D gene: TRBD1
J gene: TRBJ1-4
CDR3 length: 15
V gene: TRBV27
clone size: NA
CDR3 protein: CASSFRQGRNEKLFF
CDR3 DNA: TGTGCCAGCAGTTTCCGACAGGGTCGTAATGAAAAACTGTTTTTT

D gene: TRBD1
J gene: TRBJ1-1
CDR3 length: 15
V gene: TRBV5-1
clone size: NA
CDR3 protein: CASSLTGVRDTEAFF
CDR3 DNA: TGCGCCAGCAGCTTAACAGGGGTGAGGGACACTGAAGCTTTCTTT

D gene: NA
J gene: TRBJ1-2
CDR3 length: 15
V gene: TRBV4-1
clone size: NA
CDR3 protein: CASSQVGDTNYGYTF
CDR3 DNA: TGCGCCAGCAGCCAAGTGGGTGACACAAACTATGGCTACACCTTC

D gene: TRBD2
J gene: TRBJ2-1
CDR3 length: 13
V gene: TRBV7-2
clone size: few
CDR3 protein: CASSLEWGGSSVF
CDR3 DNA: TGTGCCAGCAGCTTAGAGTGGGGGGGTAGCTCGGTCTTC

D gene: NA
J gene: TRBJ2-3
CDR3 length: 12
V gene: TRBV7-9
clone size: NA
CDR3 protein: CASSLSADTQYF
CDR3 DNA: TGTGCCAGCAGCTTATCAGCAGATACGCAGTATTTT

D gene: NA
J gene: TRBJ1-6
CDR3 length: 16
V gene: TRBV9
clone size: NA
CDR3 protein: CASAGSSSSYNSPLHF
CDR3 DNA: TGTGCCAGCGCGGGTAGTTCGTCTTCCTATAATTCACCCCTCCACTTT

D gene: NA
J gene: TRBJ1-1
CDR3 length: 14
V gene: TRBV5-4
clone size: NA
CDR3 protein: CASSPGQVNTEAFF
CDR3 DNA: TGTGCCAGCAGCCCGGGACAAGTGAACACTGAAGCTTTCTTT

D gene: TRBD2
J gene: TRBJ2-7
CDR3 length: 14
V gene: TRBV2
clone size: NA
CDR3 protein: CASSTAGGFGEQYF
CDR3 DNA: TGTGCCAGCAGTACCGCGGGAGGGTTTGGCGAGCAGTACTTC

D gene: NA
J gene: TRBJ1-2
CDR3 length: 13
V gene: TRBV6-1
clone size: NA
CDR3 protein: CASSEVGLYGYTF
CDR3 DNA: TGTGCCAGCAGTGAAGTGGGCCTCTATGGCTACACCTTC

D gene: TRBD2
J gene: TRBJ2-7
CDR3 length: 18
V gene: TRBV4-2
clone size: few
CDR3 protein: CASSQEWRLAGGLGEQYF
CDR3 DNA: TGTGCCAGCAGCCAAGAGTGGAGACTAGCGGGAGGGTTGGGGGAGCAGTACTTC

D gene: TRBD2
J gene: TRBJ2-1
CDR3 length: 20
V gene: TRBV5-4
clone size: NA
CDR3 protein: CASSRMWGRAGEGGYNEQFF
CDR3 DNA: TGTGCCAGCAGCCGGATGTGGGGGAGAGCGGGAGAAGGGGGGTACAATGAGCAGTTCTTC

D gene: NA
J gene: TRBJ1-2
CDR3 length: 12
V gene: TRBV15
clone size: NA
CDR3 protein: CATSGANYGYTF
CDR3 DNA: TGTGCCACCAGCGGGGCGAACTATGGCTACACCTTC

D gene: NA
J gene: TRBJ1-3
CDR3 length: 14
V gene: TRBV13
clone size: NA
CDR3 protein: CASSHRASGNTIYF
CDR3 DNA: TGTGCCAGCAGTCACAGGGCATCTGGAAACACCATATATTTT

D gene: TRBD2
J gene: TRBJ2-1
CDR3 length: 14
V gene: TRBV28
clone size: NA
CDR3 protein: CASSLVGGDNEQFF
CDR3 DNA: TGTGCCAGCAGTTTGGTGGGAGGGGACAATGAGCAGTTCTTC

D gene: NA
J gene: TRBJ1-2
CDR3 length: 14
V gene: TRBV28
clone size: NA
CDR3 protein: CASSRGGLVYGYTF
CDR3 DNA: TGTGCCAGCAGCCGAGGGGGATTGGTCTATGGCTACACCTTC

D gene: NA
J gene: TRBJ1-6
CDR3 length: 15
V gene: TRBV28
clone size: few
CDR3 protein: CASSLSLGSNSPLHF
CDR3 DNA: TGTGCCAGCAGTTTATCTCTAGGGAGTAATTCACCCCTCCACTTT

D gene: NA
J gene: TRBJ2-3
CDR3 length: 11
V gene: TRBV28
clone size: NA
CDR3 protein: CASRRVDTQYF
CDR3 DNA: TGTGCCAGCAGACGAGTGGATACGCAGTATTTT

D gene: NA
J gene: TRBJ1-5
CDR3 length: 16
V gene: TRBV21-1
clone size: NA
CDR3 protein: CASSKIRQVCNQPQHF
CDR3 DNA: TGTGCCAGCAGCAAAATCAGGCAGGTTTGCAATCAGCCCCAGCATTTT

D gene: NA
J gene: TRBJ1-1
CDR3 length: 15
V gene: TRBV15
clone size: once
CDR3 protein: CATSRDTGFNTEAFF
CDR3 DNA: TGTGCCACCAGCAGAGATACGGGGTTCAACACTGAAGCTTTCTTT

D gene: TRBD2
J gene: TRBJ2-3
CDR3 length: 15
V gene: TRBV6-1
clone size: NA
CDR3 protein: CASRYIAGSTDTQYF
CDR3 DNA: TGTGCCAGCAGATACATAGCGGGGAGCACAGATACGCAGTATTTT

D gene: TRBD2
J gene: TRBJ2-3
CDR3 length: 14
V gene: TRBV28
clone size: NA
CDR3 protein: CASRREGGTDTQYF
CDR3 DNA: TGTGCCAGCCGGCGGGAGGGTGGAACAGATACGCAGTATTTT

D gene: NA
J gene: TRBJ2-2
CDR3 length: 15
V gene: TRBV10-3
clone size: few
CDR3 protein: CAISGRDNYGGELFF
CDR3 DNA: TGTGCCATCAGTGGAAGGGACAATTATGGCGGGGAGCTGTTTTTT

D gene: NA
J gene: TRBJ2-3
CDR3 length: 15
V gene: TRBV6-4
clone size: many
CDR3 protein: CASSDIETGVDTQYF
CDR3 DNA: TGTGCCAGCAGTGACATAGAGACAGGAGTTGATACGCAGTATTTT

D gene: NA
J gene: TRBJ1-3
CDR3 length: 13
V gene: TRBV9
clone size: NA
CDR3 protein: CASSGQVGNTIYF
CDR3 DNA: TGTGCCAGCAGCGGACAGGTTGGAAACACCATATATTTT

D gene: TRBD2
J gene: TRBJ2-1
CDR3 length: 15
V gene: TRBV6-1
clone size: NA
CDR3 protein: CASSEMASGTYEQFF
CDR3 DNA: TGTGCCAGCAGTGAAATGGCTAGCGGGACCTATGAGCAGTTCTTC

D gene: NA
J gene: TRBJ1-5
CDR3 length: 15
V gene: TRBV7-8
clone size: few
CDR3 protein: CASSLAQGPNQPQHF
CDR3 DNA: TGTGCCAGCAGCTTAGCGCAGGGTCCAAATCAGCCCCAGCATTTT

D gene: TRBD2
J gene: TRBJ2-4
CDR3 length: 19
V gene: TRBV9
clone size: NA
CDR3 protein: CASSVEASGRAGAKNIQYF
CDR3 DNA: TGTGCCAGCAGCGTAGAGGCTAGCGGGAGGGCGGGGGCCAAAAACATTCAGTACTTC

D gene: NA
J gene: TRBJ1-1
CDR3 length: 13
V gene: TRBV6-5
clone size: NA
CDR3 protein: CASRMGENTEAFF
CDR3 DNA: TGTGCCAGCAGGATGGGAGAGAACACTGAAGCTTTCTTT

D gene: TRBD2
J gene: TRBJ2-1
CDR3 length: 15
V gene: TRBV7-2
clone size: NA
CDR3 protein: CASSLDLAGGGEQFF
CDR3 DNA: TGTGCCAGCAGCTTAGACCTAGCGGGAGGAGGTGAGCAGTTCTTC

D gene: TRBD2
J gene: TRBJ2-2
CDR3 length: 17
V gene: TRBV5-4
clone size: NA
CDR3 protein: CASSPQGAGEDTGELFF
CDR3 DNA: TGTGCCAGCAGCCCCCAAGGGGCGGGAGAGGACACCGGGGAGCTGTTTTTT

D gene: NA
J gene: TRBJ1-3
CDR3 length: 14
V gene: TRBV28
clone size: few
CDR3 protein: CASSPPRTGNTIYF
CDR3 DNA: TGTGCCAGCAGTCCGCCTAGAACCGGAAACACCATATATTTT

D gene: NA
J gene: TRBJ1-4
CDR3 length: 15
V gene: TRBV5-1
clone size: few
CDR3 protein: CASSLEGTRNEKLFF
CDR3 DNA: TGCGCCAGCAGCTTGGAGGGGACACGGAATGAAAAACTGTTTTTT

D gene: TRBD2
J gene: TRBJ2-1
CDR3 length: 15
V gene: TRBV7-3
clone size: few
CDR3 protein: CASSPGLAGWNEQFF
CDR3 DNA: TGTGCCAGCAGCCCGGGACTAGCGGGATGGAATGAGCAGTTCTTC

D gene: NA
J gene: TRBJ1-1
CDR3 length: 13
V gene: TRBV9
clone size: few
CDR3 protein: CASMRTPNTEAFF
CDR3 DNA: TGTGCCAGCATGAGGACACCTAACACTGAAGCTTTCTTT

D gene: NA
J gene: TRBJ2-3
CDR3 length: 15
V gene: TRBV5-1
clone size: once
CDR3 protein: CASRTGLLSTDTQYF
CDR3 DNA: TGCGCCAGCAGAACCGGACTCCTTAGCACAGATACGCAGTATTTT

D gene: NA
J gene: TRBJ2-2
CDR3 length: 13
V gene: TRBV7-3
clone size: once
CDR3 protein: CASSTAGGGELFF
CDR3 DNA: TGTGCCAGCAGCACAGCAGGAGGCGGGGAGCTGTTTTTT

D gene: NA
J gene: TRBJ2-1
CDR3 length: 14
V gene: TRBV25-1
clone size: NA
CDR3 protein: CARLSRKSYNEQFF
CDR3 DNA: TGTGCCAGACTGTCGAGGAAATCCTACAATGAGCAGTTCTTC

D gene: TRBD1
J gene: TRBJ1-5
CDR3 length: 15
V gene: TRBV7-9
clone size: NA
CDR3 protein: CASSSGTGDNQPQHF
CDR3 DNA: TGTGCCAGCAGCTCCGGGACAGGGGATAATCAGCCCCAGCATTTT

D gene: NA
J gene: TRBJ2-3
CDR3 length: 12
V gene: TRBV28
clone size: NA
CDR3 protein: CASRTGSDTQYF
CDR3 DNA: TGTGCCAGCAGAACAGGGTCAGATACGCAGTATTTT

D gene: TRBD2
J gene: TRBJ2-3
CDR3 length: 18
V gene: TRBV19
clone size: NA
CDR3 protein: CASSTDLAGAQFTDTQYF
CDR3 DNA: TGTGCCAGTAGTACAGACCTAGCGGGAGCCCAATTCACAGATACGCAGTATTTT

D gene: TRBD2
J gene: TRBJ2-1
CDR3 length: 16
V gene: TRBV30
clone size: few
CDR3 protein: CARAEPPGLAYNEQFF
CDR3 DNA: TGTGCCCGTGCTGAACCCCCGGGACTAGCTTACAATGAGCAGTTCTTC

D gene: TRBD2
J gene: TRBJ2-7
CDR3 length: 15
V gene: TRBV9
clone size: NA
CDR3 protein: CASSVGGSSSYEQYF
CDR3 DNA: TGTGCCAGCAGCGTAGGCGGGAGTAGCTCCTACGAGCAGTACTTC

D gene: TRBD1
J gene: TRBJ2-3
CDR3 length: 19
V gene: TRBV28
clone size: NA
CDR3 protein: CASSLGARGRRGGADTQYF
CDR3 DNA: TGTGCCAGCAGCTTAGGGGCCAGGGGGCGAAGGGGAGGAGCAGATACGCAGTATTTT